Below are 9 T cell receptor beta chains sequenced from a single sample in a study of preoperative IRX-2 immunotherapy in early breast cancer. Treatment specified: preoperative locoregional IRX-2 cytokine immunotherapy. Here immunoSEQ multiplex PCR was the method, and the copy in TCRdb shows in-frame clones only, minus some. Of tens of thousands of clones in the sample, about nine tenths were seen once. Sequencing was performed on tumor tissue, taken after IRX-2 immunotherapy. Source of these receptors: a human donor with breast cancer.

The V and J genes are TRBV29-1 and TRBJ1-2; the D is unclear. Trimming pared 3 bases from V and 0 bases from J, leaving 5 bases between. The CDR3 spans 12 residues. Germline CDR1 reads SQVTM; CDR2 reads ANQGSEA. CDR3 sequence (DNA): TGCAGCGTTGAGCCTACTAACTATGGCTACACCTTC. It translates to CSVEPTNYGYTF.

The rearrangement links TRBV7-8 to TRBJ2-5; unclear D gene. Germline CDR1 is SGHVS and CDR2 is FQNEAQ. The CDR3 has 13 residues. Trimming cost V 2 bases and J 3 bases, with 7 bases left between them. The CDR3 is CASSLLPEETQYF. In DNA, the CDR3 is TGTGCCAGCAGCTTACTCCCGGAAGAGACCCAGTACTTC. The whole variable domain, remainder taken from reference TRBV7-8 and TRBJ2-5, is GAGVSQSPRYKVAKRGQDVALRCDPISGHVSLFWYQQALGQGPEFLTYFQNEAQLDKSGLPSDRFFAERPEGSVSTLKIQRTQQEDSAVYLCASSLLPEETQYFGPGTRLLVL.

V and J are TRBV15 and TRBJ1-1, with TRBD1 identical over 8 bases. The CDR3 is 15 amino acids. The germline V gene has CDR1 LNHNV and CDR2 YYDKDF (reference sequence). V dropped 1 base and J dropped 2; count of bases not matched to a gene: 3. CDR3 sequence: CATSRAGQGNTEAFF. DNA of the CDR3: TGTGCCACCAGCAGAGCAGGACAGGGTAACACTGAAGCTTTCTTT.

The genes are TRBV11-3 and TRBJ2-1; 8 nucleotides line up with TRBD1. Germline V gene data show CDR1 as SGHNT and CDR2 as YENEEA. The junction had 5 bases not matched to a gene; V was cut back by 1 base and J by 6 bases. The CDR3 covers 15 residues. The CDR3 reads CASSLGQGASNEQFF. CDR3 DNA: TGTGCCAGCAGCTTAGGGCAGGGGGCATCCAATGAGCAGTTCTTC. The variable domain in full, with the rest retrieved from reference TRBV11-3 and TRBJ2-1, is EAGVVQSPRYKIIEKKQPVAFWCNPISGHNTLYWYLQNLGQGPELLIRYENEEAVDDSQLPKDRFSAERLKGVDSTLKIQPAELGDSAVYLCASSLGQGASNEQFFGPGTRLTVL.

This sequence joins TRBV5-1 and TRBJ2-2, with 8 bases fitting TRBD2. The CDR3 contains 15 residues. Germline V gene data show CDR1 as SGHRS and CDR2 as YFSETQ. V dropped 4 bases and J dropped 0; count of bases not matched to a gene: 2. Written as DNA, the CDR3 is TGCGCCAGCAGCCCGGGACTAGCGAACACCGGGGAGCTGTTTTTT. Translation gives CASSPGLANTGELFF.

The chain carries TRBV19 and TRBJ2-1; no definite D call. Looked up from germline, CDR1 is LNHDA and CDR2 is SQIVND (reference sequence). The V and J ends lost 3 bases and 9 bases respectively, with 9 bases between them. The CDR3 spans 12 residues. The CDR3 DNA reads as TGTGCCAGTAGTATTGCCCCTAGTGAGCAGTTCTTC. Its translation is CASSIAPSEQFF.

The CDR3, as DNA: TGTGCCAGCAGTTACTCGGGTCGGGGGCTAGAGACCCAGTACTTC. It codes for CASSYSGRGLETQYF. This chain links TRBV6-8 with TRBJ2-5; TRBD1 or TRBD2 may be the D gene (6 bases each). The germline V gene encodes CDR1 MNHGY and CDR2 SAAAGT. The CDR3 length is 15 residues. Trimming stripped 0 bases from V and 4 bases from J, with 12 bases between.

The CDR3 here is CASSYSIAGAAKGANVLTF. The DNA of the CDR3 is TGTGCCAGCAGTTACTCGATTGCGGGGGCTGCCAAGGGGGCCAACGTCCTGACTTTC. The chain links TRBV6-8 to TRBJ2-6, with D maybe TRBD2 (7 bases). CDR3 length: 19 amino acids. Germline V lookup: CDR1 MNHGY, CDR2 SAAAGT. Trimming took off 0 bases at V and 4 bases at J, with 19 bases between the two ends.

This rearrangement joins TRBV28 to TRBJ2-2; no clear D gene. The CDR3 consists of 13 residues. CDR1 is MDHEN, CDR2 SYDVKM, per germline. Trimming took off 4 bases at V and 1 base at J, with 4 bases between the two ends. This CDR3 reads CASSSRNTGELFF. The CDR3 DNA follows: TGTGCCAGCAGTTCCCGGAACACCGGGGAGCTGTTTTTT.